These T cell receptor beta chains were read from a single sample in a study of blood T cells in healthy people across ages. One entry per CDR3 protein results from TCRdb running MiXCR on the 5' RACE reads. The sample lists about 690,000 distinct CDR3 sequences; roughly 43% were seen once. Sequenced input: blood. Source of these receptors: a man at least 80 years old in good health. Both conserved end residues are part of each CDR3. D genes are given only for firm matches. Some rows mark clone size as missing; the rest say once, few, many or name a class of expanded clone.

V gene,J gene,clone size,D gene,CDR3 protein,CDR3 DNA
TRBV29-1,TRBJ2-1,.,TRBD2,CSVEALGGTSGSNEQFF,TGCAGCGTTGAAGCCCTTGGGGGGACTAGCGGGAGTAATGAGCAGTTCTTC
TRBV20-1,TRBJ2-7,few,.,CSAEDSAANEQYF,TGCAGTGCTGAAGACTCCGCCGCCAATGAGCAGTACTTC
TRBV7-2,TRBJ2-6,.,.,CASSFRSGSGANVLTF,TGTGCCAGCAGCTTTAGGTCAGGGTCAGGGGCCAACGTCCTGACTTTC
TRBV28,TRBJ2-4,many,.,CAGSRRGVAKNIQYF,TGTGCCGGGTCGCGTAGGGGGGTAGCCAAAAACATTCAGTACTTC
TRBV5-4,TRBJ2-5,few,.,CASSPDIYYNEQYF,TGTGCCAGCAGCCCGGACATATACTACAATGAGCAGTACTTC
TRBV5-1,TRBJ2-5,few,TRBD1,CASKPGTGVFETQYF,TGCGCCAGCAAACCCGGGACAGGGGTTTTTGAGACCCAGTACTTC
TRBV30,TRBJ2-6,many,.,CAWKPQTSSGANVLTF,TGTGCCTGGAAACCCCAAACTAGCTCTGGGGCCAACGTCCTGACTTTC
TRBV3-1,TRBJ1-2,many,.,CASSPEINYGYTF,TGTGCCAGCAGCCCGGAGATTAACTATGGCTACACCTTC
TRBV9,TRBJ2-1,.,TRBD1,CASSALDRGQAYEQFF,TGTGCCAGCAGCGCCCTCGACAGGGGTCAGGCTTATGAGCAGTTCTTC
TRBV5-8,TRBJ1-4,.,.,CASSLVPDSTNEKLFF,TGTGCCAGCAGCTTGGTGCCGGATTCAACTAATGAAAAACTGTTTTTT
TRBV18,TRBJ2-5,.,.,CASSPVSAGTLTETQYF,TGTGCCAGCTCACCGGTTTCGGCGGGGACCCTTACGGAGACCCAGTACTTC
TRBV5-6,TRBJ1-1,.,.,CASSPRPGAEAFF,TGTGCCAGCAGCCCTAGGCCCGGCGCTGAAGCTTTCTTT
TRBV6-2/TRBV6-3,TRBJ2-5,.,TRBD1,CASRSGTGVSEQYF,TGTGCCAGCAGGAGTGGGACAGGGGTTTCTGAGCAGTACTTC
TRBV2,TRBJ2-5,few,.,CATPTPGETQYF,TGTGCCACCCCGACTCCCGGAGAGACCCAGTACTTC
TRBV29-1,TRBJ2-3,.,.,CSALGLTGVQFQRTDTQYF,TGCAGCGCCCTGGGTTTGACGGGAGTCCAGTTTCAACGAACAGATACGCAGTATTTT
TRBV9,TRBJ2-2,.,.,CASSVIQNTGELFF,TGTGCCAGCAGCGTAATTCAGAACACCGGGGAGCTGTTTTTT